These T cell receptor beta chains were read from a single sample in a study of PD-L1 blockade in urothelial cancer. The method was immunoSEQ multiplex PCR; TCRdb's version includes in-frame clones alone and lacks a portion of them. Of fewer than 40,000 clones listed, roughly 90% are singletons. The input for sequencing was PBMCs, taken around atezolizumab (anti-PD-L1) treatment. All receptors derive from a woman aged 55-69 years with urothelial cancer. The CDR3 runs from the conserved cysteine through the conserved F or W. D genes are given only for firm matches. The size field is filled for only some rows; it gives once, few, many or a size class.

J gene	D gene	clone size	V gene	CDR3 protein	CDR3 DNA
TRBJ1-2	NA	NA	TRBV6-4	CASSAGQNYGYTF	TGTGCCAGCAGTGCCGGACAGAACTATGGCTACACCTTC
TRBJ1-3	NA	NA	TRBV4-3	CASSLEMRSGNTIYF	TGCGCCAGCAGTCTCGAAATGAGGTCTGGAAACACCATATATTTT
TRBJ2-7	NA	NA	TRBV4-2	CASSHDTGSSYEQYF	TGTGCCAGCAGCCACGATACAGGGAGCTCCTACGAGCAGTACTTC
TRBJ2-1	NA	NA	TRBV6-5	CASSYWDISHNEQFF	TGTGCCAGCAGTTACTGGGACATTTCCCACAATGAGCAGTTCTTC
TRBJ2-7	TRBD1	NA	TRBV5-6	CASSLSGQGFNEQYF	TGTGCCAGCAGCTTGTCGGGACAGGGCTTTAACGAGCAGTACTTC
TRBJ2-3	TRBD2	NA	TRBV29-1	CSVGRDDPGTSGRERPTDTQYF	TGCAGCGTGGGAAGAGATGATCCCGGGACTAGCGGGAGGGAAAGACCCACAGATACGCAGTATTTT
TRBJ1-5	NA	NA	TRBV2	CASSEAPRGNQPQHF	TGTGCCAGCAGTGAAGCGCCCAGGGGAAATCAGCCCCAGCATTTT
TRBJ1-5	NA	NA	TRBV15	CATSRDSIWGRGDQPQHF	TGTGCCACCAGCAGAGATAGTATATGGGGCAGGGGCGATCAGCCCCAGCATTTT
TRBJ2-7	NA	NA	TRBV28	CASRQGRGDEQYF	TGTGCCAGCCGACAGGGTAGGGGGGACGAGCAGTACTTC
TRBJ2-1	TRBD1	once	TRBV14	CASSQTPGQYSNEQFF	TGTGCCAGCAGCCAAACCCCGGGACAGTACAGCAATGAGCAGTTCTTC
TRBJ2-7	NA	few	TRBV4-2	CASSRGPEGEQYF	TGTGCCAGCAGCCGCGGGCCCGAGGGCGAGCAGTACTTC
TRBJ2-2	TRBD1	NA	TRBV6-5	CASSPDRAVTGELFF	TGTGCCAGCAGTCCAGACAGGGCTGTCACCGGGGAGCTGTTTTTT
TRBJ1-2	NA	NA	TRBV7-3	CASSSEWGGGYTF	TGTGCCAGCAGCTCCGAATGGGGGGGTGGCTACACCTTC
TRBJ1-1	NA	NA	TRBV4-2	CAIGRGSEAFF	TGTGCCATCGGACGGGGATCCGAAGCTTTCTTT
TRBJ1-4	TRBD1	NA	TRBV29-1	CSVLKTGLATNEKLFF	TGCAGCGTGTTAAAGACAGGGCTTGCAACTAATGAAAAACTGTTTTTT